The 10 T cell receptor beta chains below all came from one sample that was sequenced in a study of blood T cell repertoires in COVID-19. Profiled with immunoSEQ multiplex PCR; TCRdb holds only in-frame clones, not every one. The table shows approximately 89,000 clones, with roughly 80% occurring only once. The material sequenced was peripheral blood. These TCRs come from a human donor in a cohort sampled during active COVID-19.

This chain connects TRBV9 to TRBJ2-5, with D possibly being TRBD2 (5 bases). The CDR3 totals 14 residues. Germline loops: CDR1 SGDLS, CDR2 YYNGEE. The ends were cut back, 4 bases at V and 2 bases at J, with 12 bases in the middle. CDR3 sequence (DNA): TGTGCCAGCAGCCCCACTCCGGGGCAAGAGACCCAGTACTTC. Translation: CASSPTPGQETQYF.

V is TRBV6-5 and J is TRBJ1-4; a possible D gene is TRBD1 (6 bases). The V gene lost 6 bases and the J gene lost 7 bases, with 18 bases spanning the gap. Germline lookup yields CDR1 MNHEY and CDR2 SVGAGI. The CDR3 covers 15 residues. The CDR3 DNA is TGTGCCAGCAGCCTACAGGGCCAACGGGGTGAAAAACTGTTTTTT. Its translation is CASSLQGQRGEKLFF.

This chain uses TRBV6-5 with TRBJ1-1; unclear D gene. Germline CDR1 reads MNHEY; CDR2 reads SVGAGI. The CDR3 sequence is 14 residues long. With 6 bases removed from V and 3 bases from J, the gap between germline ends came to 14 bases. CDR3 DNA sequence: TGTGCCAGCAGCAGGCCCAGGTCCTACACTGAAGCTTTCTTT. Translating gives CASSRPRSYTEAFF.

The sample holds one count of this clone. The chain joins TRBV29-1 to TRBJ2-5, with D perhaps matching TRBD2 (6 bases). Germline V gene data show CDR1 as SQVTM and CDR2 as ANQGSEA. The CDR3 runs 16 residues. Trimming pared 3 bases from V and 0 bases from J, leaving 17 bases between. CDR3 residues: CSVEGSLGGDQETQYF. The CDR3 nucleotides are TGCAGCGTTGAGGGGTCTTTGGGCGGGGACCAAGAGACCCAGTACTTC.

The rearrangement links TRBV14 to TRBJ2-3; 11 bases fit TRBD2. The germline CDR1 and CDR2 sequences are SGHDN and FVKESK. With V trimmed by 1 base and J by 5 bases, 5 bases remained unmatched. The length of the CDR3 is 16 residues. The CDR3 DNA sequence: TGTGCCAGCAGCCAAGCTCTAGCGGGAGGCGTAGATACGCAGTATTTT. Encoded protein: CASSQALAGGVDTQYF.

The rearrangement uses TRBV30 and TRBJ1-3, with D hard to call. Trimming shortened V by 1 base and J by 0 bases, and 7 bases separated the two germline ends. From germline, CDR1 is GTSNPN and CDR2 SVGIG (reference sequence). The length of the CDR3 is 14 residues. The CDR3 nucleotides read TGTGCCTGGAGTGCAGGCCACTCTGGAAACACCATATATTTT. Amino acid sequence: CAWSAGHSGNTIYF.

The DNA of the CDR3 is TGTGCCAGCAGTTTGGGAGACAGGGGGTACGCCGGGGAGCTGTTTTTT. This gives the protein CASSLGDRGYAGELFF. The chain combines TRBV28 with TRBJ2-2; 9 bases fit TRBD1. CDR3 length: 16 amino acids. The V gene's germline CDR1 is MDHEN and CDR2 SYDVKM. After removal of 3 bases from V and 6 bases from J, the junction contained 8 bases not matched to a gene.

The chain links TRBV11-3 to TRBJ2-7; 7 nucleotides match TRBD2. The CDR3 covers 15 residues. Germline CDR1 and CDR2: SGHNT and YENEEA. With V trimmed by 2 bases and J by 2 bases, 6 bases remained unmatched. CDR3 loop: CASSLQGGSPYEQYF. CDR3 coding DNA: TGTGCCAGCAGCTTACAGGGCGGGAGCCCCTACGAGCAGTACTTC.

This clone showed up just once. This sequence joins TRBV29-1 and TRBJ2-3, with D tentatively TRBD1 (5 bases). The V end lost 5 bases, the J end lost 3 bases, and 12 bases lay between the germline ends. Germline values: CDR1 SQVTM, CDR2 ANQGSEA. This CDR3 region has 13 residues. The CDR3: CSVLWQGTDTQYF. The CDR3 DNA reads as TGCAGCGTTCTCTGGCAGGGAACAGATACGCAGTATTTT.

The chain is built from TRBV21-1 and TRBJ1-4; TRBD1, the D gene given by the table, was not confirmed from the DNA. TRBV21-1 is recorded as a pseudogene. The CDR3 extends over 18 amino acids. The CDR3 region is CASSKSPRGVWTNEKLFF. The CDR3 DNA sequence: TGTGCCAGCAGCAAAAGCCCCAGGGGGGTTTGGACTAATGAAAAACTGTTTTTT.